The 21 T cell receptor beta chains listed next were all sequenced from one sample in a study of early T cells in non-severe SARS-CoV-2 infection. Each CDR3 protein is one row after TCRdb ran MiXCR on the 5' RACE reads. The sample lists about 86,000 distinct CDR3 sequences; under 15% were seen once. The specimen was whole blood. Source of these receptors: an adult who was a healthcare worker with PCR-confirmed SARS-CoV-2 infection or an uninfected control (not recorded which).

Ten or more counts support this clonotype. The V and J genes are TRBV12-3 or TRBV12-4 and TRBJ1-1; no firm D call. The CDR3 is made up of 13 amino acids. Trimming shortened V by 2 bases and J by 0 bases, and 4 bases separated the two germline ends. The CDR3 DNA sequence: TGTGCCAGCAGTTTACTCTTGAACACTGAAGCTTTCTTT. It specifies CASSLLLNTEAFF.

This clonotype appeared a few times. The CDR3 DNA is TGTGCCAGCAGCCCCCCCGCCGGGGCGGATACGCAGTATTTT. It translates to CASSPPAGADTQYF. The chain recombines TRBV7-9 with TRBJ2-3, with D possibly being TRBD1 or TRBD2 (5 bases each). Germline loops: CDR1 SEHNR, CDR2 FQNEAQ (reference sequence). V was shortened by 5 bases and J by 6 bases, with 15 bases between the two germline ends. The length of the CDR3 is 14 residues.

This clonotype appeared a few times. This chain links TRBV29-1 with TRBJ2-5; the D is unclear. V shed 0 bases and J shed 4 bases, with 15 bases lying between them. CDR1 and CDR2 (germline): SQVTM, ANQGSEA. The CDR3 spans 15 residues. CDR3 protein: CSVEDRWGNGETQYF. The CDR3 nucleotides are TGCAGCGTTGAAGATCGCTGGGGTAATGGAGAGACCCAGTACTTC.

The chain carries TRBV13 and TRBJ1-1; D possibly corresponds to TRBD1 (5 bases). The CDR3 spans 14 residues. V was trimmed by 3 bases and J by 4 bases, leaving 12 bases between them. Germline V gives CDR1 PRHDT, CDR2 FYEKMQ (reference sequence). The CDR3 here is CASSFGGEGTEAFF. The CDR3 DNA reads TGTGCCAGCAGCTTCGGGGGGGAAGGCACTGAAGCTTTCTTT.

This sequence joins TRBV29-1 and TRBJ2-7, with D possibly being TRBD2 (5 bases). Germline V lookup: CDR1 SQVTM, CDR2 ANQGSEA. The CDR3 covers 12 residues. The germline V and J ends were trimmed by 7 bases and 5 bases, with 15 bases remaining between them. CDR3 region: CSAKSGRHEQYF. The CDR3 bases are TGCAGCGCCAAGAGCGGCCGGCACGAGCAGTACTTC.

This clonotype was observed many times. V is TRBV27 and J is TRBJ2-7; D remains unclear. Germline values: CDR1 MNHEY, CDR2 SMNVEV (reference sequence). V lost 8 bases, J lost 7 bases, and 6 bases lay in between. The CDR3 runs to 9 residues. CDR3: CASGVEQYF. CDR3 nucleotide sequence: TGTGCCAGCGGGGTGGAGCAGTACTTC.

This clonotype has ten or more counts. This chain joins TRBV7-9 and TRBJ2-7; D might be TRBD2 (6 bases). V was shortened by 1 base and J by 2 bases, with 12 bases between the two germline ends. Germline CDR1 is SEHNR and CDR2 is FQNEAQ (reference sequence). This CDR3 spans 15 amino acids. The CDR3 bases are TGTGCCAGCAGCTTAGTTGCGGGACGAACCTACGAGCAGTACTTC. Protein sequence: CASSLVAGRTYEQYF.

CDR3 region: CASSYSGAGGFYEQYF. The CDR3 coding sequence is TGTGCCAGCAGTTACTCCGGGGCAGGGGGCTTCTACGAGCAGTACTTC. J is TRBJ2-7 and V is TRBV6-5; TRBD1 matches 8 bases. This CDR3 comprises 16 residues. Trimming removed 0 bases from V and 3 bases from J; junction bases left unmatched: 7. Looked up from germline, CDR1 is MNHEY and CDR2 is SVGAGI.

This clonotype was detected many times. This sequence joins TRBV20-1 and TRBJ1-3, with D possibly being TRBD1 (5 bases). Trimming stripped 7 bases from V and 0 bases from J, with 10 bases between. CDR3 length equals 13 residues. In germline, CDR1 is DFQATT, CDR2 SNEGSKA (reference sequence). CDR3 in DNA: TGCAGTGTCAGGGATTCCTCTGGAAACACCATATATTTT. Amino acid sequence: CSVRDSSGNTIYF.

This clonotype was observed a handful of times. Written as DNA, the CDR3 is TGTGCCAGCAGTTTCGGGGGCAGGGTGCCCTACGAGCAGTACTTC. It yields the protein CASSFGGRVPYEQYF. V is TRBV12-3 or TRBV12-4 and J is TRBJ2-7; D might be TRBD1 or TRBD2, each matching 6 bases. The CDR3 is 15 amino acids. Trimming left V 3 bases short and J 2 bases short, with 14 bases between.

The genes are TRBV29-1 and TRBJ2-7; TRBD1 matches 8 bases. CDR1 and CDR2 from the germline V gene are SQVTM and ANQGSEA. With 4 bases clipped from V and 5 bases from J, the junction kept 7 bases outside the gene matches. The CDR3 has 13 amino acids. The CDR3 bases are TGCAGCGTTGTCGGACAGGGCGTCAACGAGCAGTACTTC. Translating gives CSVVGQGVNEQYF.

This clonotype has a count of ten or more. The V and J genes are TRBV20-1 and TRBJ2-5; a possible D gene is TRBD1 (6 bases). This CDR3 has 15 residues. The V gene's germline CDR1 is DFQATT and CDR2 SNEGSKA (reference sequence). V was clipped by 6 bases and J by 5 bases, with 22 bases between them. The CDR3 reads CSAPPTRGRLETQYF. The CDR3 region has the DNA TGCAGTGCACCCCCCACCAGGGGACGGTTGGAGACCCAGTACTTC.

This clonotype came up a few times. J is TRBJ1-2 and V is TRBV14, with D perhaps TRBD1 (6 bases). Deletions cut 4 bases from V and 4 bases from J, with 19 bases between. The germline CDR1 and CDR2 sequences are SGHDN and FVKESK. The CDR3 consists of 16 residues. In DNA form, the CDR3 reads TGTGCCAGCAGCCCAGAGGGGACACTAACAATCTATGGCTACACCTTC. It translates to CASSPEGTLTIYGYTF.

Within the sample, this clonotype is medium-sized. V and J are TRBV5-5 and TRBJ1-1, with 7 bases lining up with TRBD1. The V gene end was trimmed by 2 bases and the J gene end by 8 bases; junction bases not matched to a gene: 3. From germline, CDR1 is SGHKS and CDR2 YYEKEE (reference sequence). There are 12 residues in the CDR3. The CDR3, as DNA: TGTGCCAGCAGCTTCGGGACAGCAGAAGCTTTCTTT. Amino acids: CASSFGTAEAFF.

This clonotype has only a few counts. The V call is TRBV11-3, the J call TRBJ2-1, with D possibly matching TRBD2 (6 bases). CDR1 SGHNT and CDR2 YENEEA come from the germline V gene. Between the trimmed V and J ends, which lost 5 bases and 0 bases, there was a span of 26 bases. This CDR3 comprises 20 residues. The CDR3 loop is CASSLLRDSNPLSSYNEQFF. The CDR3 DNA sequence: TGTGCCAGCAGCCTGCTACGGGACTCCAACCCATTAAGCTCCTACAATGAGCAGTTCTTC.

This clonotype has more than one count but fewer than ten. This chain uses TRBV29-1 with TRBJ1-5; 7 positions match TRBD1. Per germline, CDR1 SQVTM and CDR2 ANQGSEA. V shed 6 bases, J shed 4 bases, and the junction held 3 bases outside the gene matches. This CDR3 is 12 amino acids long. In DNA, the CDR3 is TGCAGCGTCGGACAGGAAAATCAGCCCCAGCATTTT. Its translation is CSVGQENQPQHF.

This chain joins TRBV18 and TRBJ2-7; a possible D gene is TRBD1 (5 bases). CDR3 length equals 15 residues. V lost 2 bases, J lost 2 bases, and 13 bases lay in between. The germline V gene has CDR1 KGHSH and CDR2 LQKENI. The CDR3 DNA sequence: TGTGCCAGCTCACCATGGGCAGGGCCAGCCTACGAGCAGTACTTC. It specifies CASSPWAGPAYEQYF.

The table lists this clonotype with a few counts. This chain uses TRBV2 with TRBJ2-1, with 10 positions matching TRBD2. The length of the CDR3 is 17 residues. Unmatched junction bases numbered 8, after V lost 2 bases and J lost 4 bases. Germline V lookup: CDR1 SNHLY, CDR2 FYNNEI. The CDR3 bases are TGTGCCAGCAGTGAAAGGCTAGCGGGAGTGGGATACAATGAGCAGTTCTTC. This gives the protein CASSERLAGVGYNEQFF.

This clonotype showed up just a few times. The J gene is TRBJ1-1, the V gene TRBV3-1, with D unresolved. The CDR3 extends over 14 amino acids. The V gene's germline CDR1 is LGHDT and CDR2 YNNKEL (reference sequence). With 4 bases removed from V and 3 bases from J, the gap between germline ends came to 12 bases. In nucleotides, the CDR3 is TGTGCCAGCAGCCCGGGCCTTGGGGACACTGAAGCTTTCTTT. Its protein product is CASSPGLGDTEAFF.

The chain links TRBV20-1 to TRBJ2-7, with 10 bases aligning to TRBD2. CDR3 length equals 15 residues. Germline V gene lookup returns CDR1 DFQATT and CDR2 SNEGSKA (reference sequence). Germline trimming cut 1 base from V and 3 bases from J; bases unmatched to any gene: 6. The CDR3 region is CSARAPIAGGYEQYF. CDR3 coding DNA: TGCAGTGCTAGAGCCCCGATAGCGGGAGGCTACGAGCAGTACTTC.

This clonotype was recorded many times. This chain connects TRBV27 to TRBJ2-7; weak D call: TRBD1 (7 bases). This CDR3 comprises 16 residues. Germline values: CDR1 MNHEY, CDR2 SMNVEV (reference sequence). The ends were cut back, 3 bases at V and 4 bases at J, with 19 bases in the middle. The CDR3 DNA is TGTGCCAGCAGTTTCTTCGCGGGACAGACTTGGTACGAGCAGTACTTC. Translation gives CASSFFAGQTWYEQYF.